The rows below give T cell receptor beta chains drawn from one sample of a study of T-cell reconstitution after alpha-beta-depleted transplantation in children. TCRdb used MiXCR to reprocess the PCR reads, holding one entry per CDR3 protein. The sample records 450,000 to 600,000 distinct CDR3 sequences, about a sixth being singletons. The source was PBMCs from the stem cell graft donor, collected from the stem cell graft. These receptors were taken from a human donor who donated a stem cell graft to a child with acute lymphoblastic leukemia. The CDR3 runs from the conserved cysteine through the conserved F or W. The D gene is left open where the match is weak. For some rows the clone size is stated as once, few or many, or as a class when expanded; others skip it.

v_call,d_call,cdr3_length,j_call,clone_size,cdr3_nt,cdr3_aa
TRBV12-3/TRBV12-4,NA,14,TRBJ1-2,few,TGTGCCAGCAGTTCCTCAGGAGCTAACTATGGCTACACCTTC,CASSSSGANYGYTF
TRBV20-1,TRBD1,15,TRBJ2-3,few,TGCAGTGCTGTTACAGGGGATACTCGCACAGATACGCAGTATTTT,CSAVTGDTRTDTQYF
TRBV5-1,TRBD2,18,TRBJ2-3,many,TGCGCCAGCAGCTTGGAAGGACTAGCGGGAGGGCCTACAGATACGCAGTATTTT,CASSLEGLAGGPTDTQYF
TRBV7-9,NA,14,TRBJ1-4,once,TGTGCCAGCAGCCCTCCAGGTTATAATGAAAAACTGTTTTTT,CASSPPGYNEKLFF
TRBV5-1,TRBD1,16,TRBJ2-1,NA,TGCGCCAGCAGCTTCGCCGGGGGACAGGGGGCAAGAGAGCAGTTCTTC,CASSFAGGQGAREQFF
TRBV20-1,TRBD2,16,TRBJ2-3,NA,TGCAGTGCTAGAGATGAGACTTGGACTAGCCCAGATACGCAGTATTTT,CSARDETWTSPDTQYF
TRBV4-2,NA,16,TRBJ2-7,NA,TGTGCCAGCAGCCAAGATGTGGGGTCGGTTCCCTACGAGCAGTACTTC,CASSQDVGSVPYEQYF
TRBV14,NA,14,TRBJ2-3,few,TGTGCCAGCAGCCAAGAGATCTACTCAGATACGCAGTATTTT,CASSQEIYSDTQYF
TRBV7-9,NA,13,TRBJ1-2,NA,TGTGCCAGCAGCTTTGCAGGGGCGGAGGGCTACACCTTC,CASSFAGAEGYTF
TRBV5-5,NA,12,TRBJ2-1,few,TGTGCCAGCGGGAGTGGGTACAATGAGCAGTTCTTC,CASGSGYNEQFF
TRBV6-2/TRBV6-3,TRBD1,16,TRBJ2-1,NA,TGTGCCAGCAGTTACAAAGGGGGCCCTTTCTACAATGAGCAGTTCTTC,CASSYKGGPFYNEQFF
TRBV9,TRBD2,16,TRBJ2-7,NA,TGTGCCAGCAGCGTAGCTAGCGGGAGGGACGAGGACGAGCAGTACTTC,CASSVASGRDEDEQYF
TRBV7-6,NA,13,TRBJ1-2,NA,TGTGCCAGCAGCTTGGGAGGGATAGGTGGCTACACCTTC,CASSLGGIGGYTF
TRBV7-8,NA,14,TRBJ2-3,NA,TGTGCCAGCAGCTCCCAAGAGCTCAGCGATACGCAGTATTTT,CASSSQELSDTQYF
TRBV5-5,NA,13,TRBJ2-7,few,TGTGCCAGCAGCCGGGGATCTGGTCACGAGCAGTACTTC,CASSRGSGHEQYF
TRBV7-9,TRBD1,14,TRBJ1-1,NA,TGTGCCAGCAGCATAACAGGGGACCACACTGAAGCTTTCTTT,CASSITGDHTEAFF
TRBV7-6,NA,13,TRBJ2-7,few,TGTGCCAGCAGCCGCGGGACTCCTTACGAGCAGTACTTC,CASSRGTPYEQYF
TRBV12-3/TRBV12-4,TRBD1,14,TRBJ2-7,few,TGTGCCAGCAGCAATGCCAGGGGGCTCTACGAGCAGTACTTC,CASSNARGLYEQYF
TRBV4-1,NA,15,TRBJ2-7,few,TGCGCCAGCAGCCAGGCCACGGTACTGACCTACGAGCAGTACTTC,CASSQATVLTYEQYF
TRBV20-1,TRBD2,17,TRBJ2-1,many,TGCAGTGCGCCGGGACTAGCGGGAGCGCCCTTTAACAATGAGCAGTTCTTC,CSAPGLAGAPFNNEQFF
TRBV6-1,NA,14,TRBJ2-3,many,TGCGCCAGCAGTGAGTGGACTAGCACAGATACGCAGTATTTT,CASSEWTSTDTQYF
TRBV12-3/TRBV12-4,NA,17,TRBJ2-6,NA,TGTGCCAGCAGTCGCCCGGCGGGAACAGGGGGGGCCAACGTCCTGACTTTC,CASSRPAGTGGANVLTF
TRBV7-9,TRBD2,16,TRBJ2-5,few,TGTGCCAGCAGCTTAAACAGCGGGAGATATCAAGAGACCCAGTACTTC,CASSLNSGRYQETQYF
TRBV7-9,NA,13,TRBJ1-1,few,TGTGCCAGCAGCCCTCTCATGAACACTGAAGCTTTCTTT,CASSPLMNTEAFF
TRBV7-3,TRBD2,17,TRBJ2-3,NA,TGTGCCAGCAGAGCGGGTAGCGGGAGAAGTCAGTCAGATACGCAGTATTTT,CASRAGSGRSQSDTQYF
TRBV12-3/TRBV12-4,NA,16,TRBJ2-3,few,TGTGCCAGCAGTTTGGGTTATTTGCTAGACACAGATACGCAGTATTTT,CASSLGYLLDTDTQYF
TRBV12-3/TRBV12-4,TRBD1,17,TRBJ1-1,few,TGTGCCAGCAGCCCTCGGACAGGGGCGAGGGTGAACACTGAAGCTTTCTTT,CASSPRTGARVNTEAFF
TRBV4-2,NA,13,TRBJ2-3,NA,TGTGCCAGCAGCCAAGATAGCACAGATACGCAGTATTTT,CASSQDSTDTQYF
TRBV27,TRBD1,16,TRBJ2-1,many,TGTGCCAGCAGTCCCGGACAGGGGATTTCCTACAATGAGCAGTTCTTC,CASSPGQGISYNEQFF
TRBV18,TRBD2,16,TRBJ2-1,NA,TGTGCCAGCTCACGGGCCCCCCTAGCGGGAGATAATGAGCAGTTCTTC,CASSRAPLAGDNEQFF
TRBV6-5,TRBD1,15,TRBJ2-7,few,TGTGCCAGCAGTTCCCCGGACAGGGGGCGATACGAGCAGTACTTC,CASSSPDRGRYEQYF
TRBV27,NA,13,TRBJ2-3,few,TGTGCCAGCAGTCGCAGGGCCTGGGATACGCAGTATTTT,CASSRRAWDTQYF
TRBV10-3,NA,12,TRBJ1-2,NA,TGTGCCATCACCAGTAACAGCTATGGCTACACCTTC,CAITSNSYGYTF
TRBV5-1,TRBD2,12,TRBJ2-3,few,TGCGCCAGCAGCTTGGCCGGACTAGCGTTGTATTTT,CASSLAGLALYF
TRBV10-3,TRBD2,15,TRBJ2-1,few,TGTGCCATCAGTGAAGGGACTAGCGGTTACAATGAGCAGTTCTTC,CAISEGTSGYNEQFF
TRBV10-1,NA,9,TRBJ1-5,few,TGCGCCAGCGGGCAGCCCCAGCATTTT,CASGQPQHF
TRBV5-1,NA,14,TRBJ2-7,NA,TGCGCCAGCAACGTTCAGGGACCGGCCTACGAGCAGTACTTC,CASNVQGPAYEQYF
TRBV24-1,TRBD2,17,TRBJ2-1,few,TGTGCCACCAGTGATTCTGGGACTAGCGGGGTTCGGAATGAGCAGTTCTTC,CATSDSGTSGVRNEQFF
TRBV11-2,TRBD1,18,TRBJ2-7,NA,TGTGCCAGCAGCCAGGACAGGGGGCGGATACCAAGCTCCTACGAGCAGTACTTC,CASSQDRGRIPSSYEQYF
TRBV7-6,NA,15,TRBJ2-7,NA,TGTGCCAGCAGCTCCATATTGGGTGGGTCCTACGAGCAGTACTTC,CASSSILGGSYEQYF
TRBV7-9,TRBD1,17,TRBJ2-3,few,TGTGCCAGCAGCTCGGCAATACGGACAGGGTCCACAGATACGCAGTATTTT,CASSSAIRTGSTDTQYF
TRBV5-1,TRBD1,13,TRBJ2-2,few,TGCGCCAGCAGCTCGACAGGGATCGGGGAGCTGTTTTTT,CASSSTGIGELFF
TRBV5-1,TRBD1,15,TRBJ1-6,NA,TGCGCCAGCAGCTGGGGGGACAGGGGGCCTTCACCCCTCCACTTT,CASSWGDRGPSPLHF
TRBV7-9,NA,11,TRBJ1-2,NA,TGTGCCAGCGGGCAGTACTATGGCTACACCTTC,CASGQYYGYTF
TRBV7-3,NA,14,TRBJ2-1,NA,TGTGCCAGCAGCCGTGACGGAACCTACAATGAGCAGTTCTTC,CASSRDGTYNEQFF
TRBV6-1,NA,14,TRBJ1-3,NA,TGTGCCAGCAGTGAAGCGGGTGCTGGAAACACCATATATTTT,CASSEAGAGNTIYF
TRBV5-4,NA,12,TRBJ2-7,once,TGTGCCAGCAGTCTGCATGATGGCGAGCAGTACTTC,CASSLHDGEQYF
TRBV5-1,NA,15,TRBJ2-5,NA,TGCGCCAGCAGCTTGGGTACAGGGTTGGTGGAGACCCAGTACTTC,CASSLGTGLVETQYF
TRBV19,NA,11,TRBJ2-3,few,TGTGCCAGTAGTATTGTAGATACGCAGTATTTT,CASSIVDTQYF
TRBV11-2,TRBD2,12,TRBJ2-4,NA,TGTGCCAGCAGCCGGGACTACCCCATTCAGTACTTC,CASSRDYPIQYF
TRBV5-1,TRBD1,15,TRBJ2-5,few,TGCGCCAGCAGCTTGGAGGGACAGGGGCCGGAGACCCAGTACTTC,CASSLEGQGPETQYF
TRBV29-1,TRBD1,13,TRBJ2-3,NA,TGCAGCGTGCTTGACAGGGGCACAGATACGCAGTATTTT,CSVLDRGTDTQYF